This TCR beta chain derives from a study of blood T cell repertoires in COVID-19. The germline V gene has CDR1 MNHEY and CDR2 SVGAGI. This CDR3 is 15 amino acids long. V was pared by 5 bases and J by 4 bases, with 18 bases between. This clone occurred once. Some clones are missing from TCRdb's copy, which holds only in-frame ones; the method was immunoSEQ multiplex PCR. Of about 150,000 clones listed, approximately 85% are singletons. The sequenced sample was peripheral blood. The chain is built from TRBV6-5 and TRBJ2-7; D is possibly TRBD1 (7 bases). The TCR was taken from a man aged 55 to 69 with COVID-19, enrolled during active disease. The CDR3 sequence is CASSPRGRGVYEQYF. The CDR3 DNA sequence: TGTGCCAGCAGTCCCCGGGGCAGGGGGGTGTACGAGCAGTACTTC.